This T cell receptor (beta chain) was profiled in a study of T cells after yellow fever vaccination. The study, taken as a whole, reports: Reappearance after the booster was observed for most primary-vaccination clones (about 95% CD4, about 91% CD8). Some clonotypes were seen in both the CD4 and the CD8 compartments. These made up a small share and likely arose from convergent recombination. By day 5 rather than day 15, the secondary response had peaked, though it was weaker. FACS-sorted repertoires might harbor abundant contaminating clonotypes from the bulk population.

The CDR3 is made up of 12 amino acids. The ends were cut back, 7 bases at V and 9 bases at J, with 15 bases in the middle. From germline, CDR1 is MNHEY and CDR2 SVGAGI. TCRdb independently ran MiXCR on the 5' RACE reads; one entry per CDR3 protein. The table lists about 260,000 distinct CDR3 sequences, approximately 5.2% of them singletons. This clonotype has ten or more counts. Its antigen is not identified. The chain carries TRBV6-5 and TRBJ2-5, with D perhaps TRBD1 or TRBD2 (5 bases each). This TCR was sampled from a man younger than 35 who received the YFV17D yellow fever vaccine. The sample was CD4+ T cells sorted from PBMCs, taken on the day of the yellow fever booster vaccination. Here the CDR3 reads CASNGGGLSQYF. The CDR3 nucleotides read TGTGCCAGCAACGGTGGGGGTTTATCCCAGTACTTC.